This T cell receptor beta chain derives from a study of CD8+CD57+ T cells in acquired aplastic anemia (dated by TCRdb to the late 2010s). Regarding the study in general: Extracted DNA from sorted CD4+ and CD8+ cells averaged approximately 3 ug, ranging from roughly 0.17 to 27.4 ug. A CD8+CD57+ expansion meant a frequency higher than the mean frequency seen in healthy subjects. What the authors observed across the whole study: No significant difference in CD8+ Simpson's diversity was found between patients and healthy controls (P=0.060). Approximately 31 CD8+ CDR3 sequences were found in both patients and controls but appeared to be highly expressed in patients and within the immunodominant clones of the patients.

Flow cytometry had shown CD8+CD57+ cell expansion in the patients selected for sequencing. Severe acquired aplastic anemia was diagnosed in all patients according to International Study of Aplastic Anemia and Agranulocytosis and Camitta criteria. No therapy had been received by the patients at the time of blood sampling. TCR repertoires of sorted CD4+ and CD8+ blood T cells from severe aplastic anemia patients and healthy subjects were deep-sequenced in the study. Patients were enrolled in the USA under clinicaltrials.gov protocols 00001620, 01623167, 00001397, 00071045, 00081523 and 00961064. Ficoll-Paque density gradient centrifugation was used to isolate peripheral blood mononuclear cells. Before DNA extraction, CD4+ and CD8+ T cells were sorted by FACS or by magnetic beads. CDR1 and CDR2 (LNHDA, SQIVND) derive from the germline V gene (reference sequence). Trimming takes 3 bases off V and 4 bases off J; junction bases not matched to a gene: 1. Measured from the cysteine to the phenylalanine, the CDR3 is 14 residues long. Only CDR3 DNA is held: 42 bases, read in frame from base 1.

TCR beta VDJ combination and CDR3 sequence profiling used genomic DNA as the template. An Illumina HiSeq 2000 was used for TCR repertoire sequencing. The published analysis was carried out like this. TRBV/TRBJ rearrangement plots, CDR3 size and DJ length profiles, and Simpson's diversity index were used to assess repertoires. The most abundant DNA sequence in the deep sequencing data was defined as the immunodominant clone. CDR3 amino acid sequences were screened for sharing across subjects and compared with published repertoires and the VDJdb database. TCRdb handled the public reads itself, with Q25 trimming in fastp and clone calling in MiXCR, and kept productive beta chains. Every CDR3 protein is listed once, alongside the most common genes and DNA of its rows. It is TCRdb's table, rather than the study itself, that gives the V and J calls and clone size. Within this sample are about 180,000 distinct CDR3 sequences, with around 60% of them counted one time only. Together, the top ten hold under 55% of the sample.

Concerning this clonotype: Its antigen is still unknown. Base qualities are not recorded, but no much larger clone differs from it by a single base.

The chain employs TRBV19 and TRBJ2-3; the junction holds 10 bases that match TRBD2. The sample was sorted CD4+, CD8+, or CD8+CD57+ T cells (not recorded which) from PBMCs. The receptor comes from a human donor with aplastic anemia. The sequenced DNA: TGTGCCAGTAGTATCGGACTAGCGGCAGATACGCAGTATTTT. It translates to CASSIGLAADTQYF.